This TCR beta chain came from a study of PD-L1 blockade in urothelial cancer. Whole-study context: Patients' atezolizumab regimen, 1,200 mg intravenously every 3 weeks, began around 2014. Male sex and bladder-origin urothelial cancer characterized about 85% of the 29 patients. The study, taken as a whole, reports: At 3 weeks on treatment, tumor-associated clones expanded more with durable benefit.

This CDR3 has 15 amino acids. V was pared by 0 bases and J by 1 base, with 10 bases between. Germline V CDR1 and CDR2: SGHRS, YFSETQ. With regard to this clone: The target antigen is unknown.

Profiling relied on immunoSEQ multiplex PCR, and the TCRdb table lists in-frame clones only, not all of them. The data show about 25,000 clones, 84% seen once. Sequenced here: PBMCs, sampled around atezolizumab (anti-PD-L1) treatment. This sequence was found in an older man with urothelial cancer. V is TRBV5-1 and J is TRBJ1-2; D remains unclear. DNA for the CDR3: TGCGCCAGCAGCTTGGGGGCCACCGATAACTATGGCTACACCTTC. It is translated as CASSLGATDNYGYTF.